Shown below are 24 T cell receptor beta chains from a single sample sequenced in a study of early stage breast cancer tumors. Profiling relied on immunoSEQ multiplex PCR, and the TCRdb table lists in-frame clones only, not all of them. The data hold tens of thousands of clones, with about 70% observed a single time. Sample: blood. The receptor set was obtained from a person aged 45-60 years with breast cancer.

The chain carries TRBV2 and TRBJ2-5; either TRBD1 or TRBD2 may supply D (5 bases each). CDR3 length: 12 residues. Trimming took off 9 bases at V and 2 bases at J, with 10 bases between the two ends. Germline values: CDR1 SNHLY, CDR2 FYNNEI. The CDR3, as DNA: TGTGCCAGTGCGTGGGGGCAAGAGACCCAGTACTTC. Translating gives CASAWGQETQYF.

V usage is TRBV7-8 and J usage is TRBJ1-1, with TRBD1 matching over 9 bases. Trimming cost V 4 bases and J 4 bases; bases outside gene matches: 16. The germline V gene encodes CDR1 SGHVS and CDR2 FQNEAQ. The CDR3 covers 18 residues. The CDR3 DNA reads TGTGCCAGCAGCTCGCTAGGGTGGGACAGGGTTAAGGGCACTGAAGCTTTCTTT. It encodes CASSSLGWDRVKGTEAFF. Full variable domain (missing parts from reference TRBV7-8 and TRBJ1-1): GAGVSQSPRYKVAKRGQDVALRCDPISGHVSLFWYQQALGQGPEFLTYFQNEAQLDKSGLPSDRFFAERPEGSVSTLKIQRTQQEDSAVYLCASSSLGWDRVKGTEAFFGQGTRLTVV.

The chain joins TRBV7-2 to TRBJ2-1; TRBD2 agrees at 9 bases. V lost 2 bases and J lost 7; bases outside the gene matches: 9. In germline, CDR1 is SGHTA, CDR2 FQGNSA. This CDR3 region has 16 residues. In DNA, the CDR3 is TGTGCCAGCAGCTTATTTGCGGGAGGGCCCAGGAATGAGCAGTTCTTC. Translation: CASSLFAGGPRNEQFF.

The rearrangement joins TRBV7-6 to TRBJ2-1; D uncertain. The length of the CDR3 is 13 residues. Germline CDR1 and CDR2: SGHVS and FNYEAQ. V was trimmed by 5 bases and J by 9 bases, leaving 14 bases between them. The DNA for the CDR3 is TGTGCCAGCAGCCCTTTCAGCATTAGTGAGCAGTTCTTC. Protein sequence: CASSPFSISEQFF. The full variable domain, in which reference TRBV7-6 and TRBJ2-1 provide the parts outside the CDR3, is GAGVSQSPRYKVTKRGQDVALRCDPISGHVSLYWYRQALGQGPEFLTYFNYEAQQDKSGLPNDRFSAERPEGSISTLTIQRTEQRDSAMYRCASSPFSISEQFFGPGTRLTVL.

The CDR3 nucleotides are TGTGCCAGCAGCTTGGACGGATACAAGCAGTACTTC. Translated, it gives CASSLDGYKQYF. The rearrangement links TRBV5-4 to TRBJ2-7; D ambiguous. Looked up from germline, CDR1 is SGHNT and CDR2 is YYREEE (reference sequence). With 0 bases removed from V and 8 bases from J, the gap between germline ends came to 9 bases. This CDR3 region has 12 residues.

In its sample, this clone was seen a few times. The chain joins TRBV7-2 to TRBJ2-7; 11 bases map to TRBD2. CDR1 SGHTA and CDR2 FQGNSA come from the germline V gene. V was clipped by 5 bases and J by 6 bases; unmatched bases: 6. This CDR3 contains 14 residues. CDR3 sequence reads: CASSEGLAAPEQYF. In nucleotides, the CDR3 is TGTGCCAGCAGCGAGGGACTAGCGGCCCCCGAGCAGTACTTC.

About this clone: In the same sample, other DNA sequences code for this CDR3. The chain joins TRBV6-5 to TRBJ2-1; maybe TRBD2 (5 bases). The CDR3 is made up of 15 amino acids. The V end lost 5 bases, the J end lost 4 bases, and 15 bases lay between the germline ends. The V gene's germline CDR1 is MNHEY and CDR2 SVGAGI. CDR3 coding DNA: TGTGCCAGCAGTCCGAGGGAAGGATTTTACAATGAGCAGTTCTTC. Amino acid sequence: CASSPREGFYNEQFF.

The chain recombines TRBV6-5 with TRBJ1-1; 7 nucleotides line up with TRBD1. Germline V CDR1 and CDR2: MNHEY, SVGAGI. V gave up 6 bases and J gave up 9 bases; unmatched junction bases: 7. The length of the CDR3 is 12 residues. The CDR3 reads CASRETGEKAFF. The CDR3 DNA reads as TGTGCCAGCAGAGAAACAGGGGAGAAAGCTTTCTTT.

The CDR3 loop reads CASSLLLAGTSYNEQFF. CDR3 coding DNA: TGTGCCAGCAGCTTGTTGCTAGCGGGGACCTCCTACAATGAGCAGTTCTTC. J is TRBJ2-1 and V is TRBV5-5; 9 bases line up with TRBD2. Germline V gives CDR1 SGHKS, CDR2 YYEKEE (reference sequence). The length of the CDR3 is 17 residues. Trimming removed 1 base from V and 0 bases from J; junction bases left unmatched: 5.

The genes are TRBV5-1 and TRBJ2-5; 7 bases line up with TRBD1. CDR3 length: 13 amino acids. Germline lookup yields CDR1 SGHRS and CDR2 YFSETQ. The junction had 5 bases not matched to a gene; V was cut back by 4 bases and J by 5 bases. CDR3 loop: CASSEGARETQYF. The CDR3 DNA follows: TGCGCCAGCAGCGAGGGGGCGCGGGAGACCCAGTACTTC.

This chain links TRBV5-1 with TRBJ2-5; 7 nucleotides align to TRBD1. Germline trimming cut 0 bases from V and 2 bases from J; bases unmatched to any gene: 10. Germline assignment: CDR1 SGHRS and CDR2 YFSETQ. The CDR3 has 17 amino acids. The CDR3 bases are TGCGCCAGCAGCTTGGGGGACAGTCCCTTTGGGCAAGAGACCCAGTACTTC. As protein: CASSLGDSPFGQETQYF.

A few counts support this clone. The CDR3 DNA reads TGCGCCAGCAGCCCGGGACAGCAAATTAACTATGGCTACACCTTC. Amino acids: CASSPGQQINYGYTF. The chain has TRBV5-1 and TRBJ1-2, with TRBD1 identical over 7 bases. The V and J ends lost 4 bases and 1 base, in that order; junction bases with no gene match: 7. This CDR3 has 15 amino acids. Per germline, CDR1 SGHRS and CDR2 YFSETQ.

This chain connects TRBV5-6 to TRBJ2-1; possible D gene TRBD2, 6 bases. Germline V lookup: CDR1 SGHDT, CDR2 YYEEEE. The CDR3 is 15 amino acids. Trimming left V 5 bases short and J 2 bases short, with 14 bases between. The CDR3 DNA is TGTGCCAGCAGAAAAATAGCGGCCGCCTACAATGAGCAGTTCTTC. Translating gives CASRKIAAAYNEQFF.

This chain uses TRBV5-1 with TRBJ2-2; a weak D match, TRBD1 (5 bases). CDR1 and CDR2 from the germline V gene are SGHRS and YFSETQ. The ends were cut back, 4 bases at V and 1 base at J, with 11 bases in the middle. The CDR3 extends over 15 amino acids. The CDR3 nucleotides read TGCGCCAGCAGCCTAGACAGACTGAACACCGGGGAGCTGTTTTTT. The encoded protein is CASSLDRLNTGELFF.

This clone has just one count. CDR3 in amino acids: CASSLSSETQYF. In DNA, the CDR3 is TGTGCCAGCAGCCTCTCATCGGAGACCCAGTACTTC. The chain combines TRBV7-2 with TRBJ2-5, with unresolved D. V lost 5 bases and J lost 5, with 9 bases in between. Germline V gene data show CDR1 as SGHTA and CDR2 as FQGNSA. This CDR3 has 12 amino acids. The full variable domain, in which reference TRBV7-2 and TRBJ2-5 provide the parts outside the CDR3, is GAGVSQSPSNKVTEKGKDVELRCDPISGHTALYWYRQSLGQGLEFLIYFQGNSAPDKSGLPSDRFSAERTGGSVSTLTIQRTQQEDSAVYLCASSLSSETQYFGPGTRLLVL.

The V gene is TRBV19, the J gene TRBJ1-1; 10 nucleotides match TRBD1. The CDR3 has 14 amino acids. Germline trimming cut 4 bases from V and 4 bases from J; bases unmatched to any gene: 3. Germline assignment: CDR1 LNHDA and CDR2 SQIVND (reference sequence). CDR3 DNA sequence: TGTGCCAGTAGTACCGGGACAGGGGTCACTGAAGCTTTCTTT. Protein sequence: CASSTGTGVTEAFF.

The V call is TRBV5-5, the J call TRBJ1-2, with D uncertain. The germline V and J ends were trimmed by 0 bases and 4 bases, with 10 bases remaining between them. The CDR3 consists of 14 residues. Germline loops: CDR1 SGHKS, CDR2 YYEKEE (reference sequence). The CDR3 DNA follows: TGTGCCAGCAGCTTGGGAGCTGGCGGCTATGGCTACACCTTC. Its protein is CASSLGAGGYGYTF. Filled out from reference TRBV5-5 and TRBJ1-2, the complete variable domain reads DAGVTQSPTHLIKTRGQQVTLRCSPISGHKSVSWYQQVLGQGPQFIFQYYEKEERGRGNFPDRFSARQFPNYSSELNVNALLLGDSALYLCASSLGAGGYGYTFGSGTRLTVV.

This clone was observed a handful of times. This chain uses TRBV5-6 with TRBJ2-1, with a weak D call TRBD2 (5 bases). The germline V and J ends were trimmed by 1 base and 3 bases, with 8 bases remaining between them. Germline loops: CDR1 SGHDT, CDR2 YYEEEE. The CDR3 is made up of 14 amino acids. The CDR3 nucleotides read TGTGCCAGCAGCTTGTTAGGGAGCTACAATGAGCAGTTCTTC. Protein sequence: CASSLLGSYNEQFF.

This clone has just a few counts. This sequence joins TRBV5-1 and TRBJ1-1, with D possibly being TRBD1 (5 bases). The germline gives CDR1 SGHRS, CDR2 YFSETQ. V was cut by 8 bases and J by 1 base, with 12 bases left in between. This CDR3 region has 13 residues. The CDR3: CASMGPSNTEAFF. Here the CDR3 DNA reads TGCGCCAGTATGGGACCCTCGAACACTGAAGCTTTCTTT.

The chain uses TRBV5-1 and TRBJ1-6; the D gene is possibly TRBD1 (5 bases). V lost 0 bases, J lost 5 bases, and 9 bases lay in between. Germline V CDR1 and CDR2: SGHRS, YFSETQ. This CDR3 has 15 residues. CDR3 loop: CASSLGDGNNSPLHF. CDR3 DNA sequence: TGCGCCAGCAGCTTGGGGGACGGGAATAATTCACCCCTCCACTTT.

V is TRBV19 and J is TRBJ1-2; D unclear. CDR1 is LNHDA, CDR2 SQIVND, per germline (reference sequence). Trimming pared 9 bases from V and 1 base from J, leaving 12 bases between. This CDR3 has 13 residues. CDR3 in DNA: TGTGCCAGCGTGAGGTCTTATAACTATGGCTACACCTTC. It is translated as CASVRSYNYGYTF.

This sequence joins TRBV5-1 and TRBJ2-3; 8 bases are shared with TRBD2. This CDR3 spans 15 amino acids. The germline V gene has CDR1 SGHRS and CDR2 YFSETQ. V lost 2 bases and J lost 5; bases outside the gene matches: 7. The CDR3 region has the DNA TGCGCCAGCAGCTTCGGGACTAGTTTTGTAGATACGCAGTATTTT. It codes for CASSFGTSFVDTQYF.

The gene calls are TRBV25-1 and TRBJ1-1; a possible D gene is TRBD1 (5 bases). The CDR3 runs 13 residues. Trimming took 3 bases from V and 5 from J, leaving 10 bases between them. Germline CDR1 reads MGHDK; CDR2 reads SYGVNS. CDR3 sequence reads: CASSDQGWTEAFF. DNA of the CDR3: TGTGCCAGCAGTGATCAGGGATGGACTGAAGCTTTCTTT.

CDR3 amino acids: CASSLGLQGIYFGGYTF. The CDR3 DNA is TGTGCCAGCAGCTTGGGTCTACAGGGGATTTATTTCGGTGGCTACACCTTC. V usage is TRBV5-6 and J usage is TRBJ1-2, with TRBD1 matching over 7 bases. This CDR3 comprises 17 residues. The V gene end was trimmed by 0 bases and the J gene end by 7 bases; junction bases not matched to a gene: 15. Germline V CDR1 and CDR2: SGHDT, YYEEEE.